Following are 26 T cell receptor beta chains from one sample sequenced in a study of early T cells in non-severe SARS-CoV-2 infection. In TCRdb, the 5' RACE reads were re-called with MiXCR into one record per CDR3 protein. The table has about 60,000 distinct CDR3 sequences, 5.6% seen once; the top ten hold almost 7%. Specimen: whole blood. These receptors all stem from an adult who was a healthcare worker with PCR-confirmed SARS-CoV-2 infection or an uninfected control (not recorded which).

The table lists this clonotype with many counts. The chain links TRBV6-5 to TRBJ2-7; the D gene is possibly TRBD2 (5 bases). This CDR3 contains 15 residues. Between the trimmed V and J ends, which lost 2 bases and 3 bases, there was a span of 14 bases. Germline V CDR1 and CDR2: MNHEY, SVGAGI. CDR3 sequence (DNA): TGTGCCAGCAGTTACCGTGGCCTAGCAGTCTACGAGCAGTACTTC. Translated, it gives CASSYRGLAVYEQYF.

This clonotype came up many times. This chain's CDR3 is CASSPVTVQETQYF. The DNA of the CDR3 is TGTGCCAGCTCACCGGTGACGGTCCAAGAGACCCAGTACTTC. This sequence joins TRBV18 and TRBJ2-5, with no clear D. Trimming stripped 3 bases from V and 1 base from J, with 9 bases between. The CDR3 has 14 amino acids. The V gene's germline CDR1 is KGHSH and CDR2 LQKENI.

Of note for this clonotype: It may be a read error: a sequence one base away is much more abundant. The gene calls are TRBV6-6 and TRBJ2-3; tentative D call: TRBD2 (5 bases). The CDR3 totals 15 residues. V gave up 10 bases and J gave up 0 bases, with 17 bases separating them. Germline CDR1 is MNHNY and CDR2 is SVGAGI (reference sequence). CDR3 nucleotides: TGTGCCAACATGGCCCACCGGACTAGCACAGATACGCAGTATTTT. It specifies CANMAHRTSTDTQYF.

Comment on this clonotype: One base away lies a much larger clone, so this may be a sequencing read error. This CDR3 is CASRAGTGGNSPLHF. CDR3 DNA sequence: TGTGCCAGCAGGGCCGGGACAGGCGGGAATTCACCCCTCCACTTT. The chain uses TRBV6-5 and TRBJ1-6; 8 bases agree with TRBD1. The length of the CDR3 is 15 residues. V shed 6 bases, J shed 7 bases, and the junction held 8 bases outside the gene matches. Germline CDR1 and CDR2: MNHEY and SVGAGI.

This clonotype turned up a few times. The chain has TRBV3-2 and TRBJ1-5; the table's D call, TRBD1, has no DNA check behind it. TRBV3-2 is annotated as a pseudogene. CDR3 length: 14 amino acids. The CDR3 reads CASSHPTGRKPQHF. The DNA for the CDR3 is TGTGCCAGCAGCCACCCGACAGGGCGGAAGCCCCAGCATTTT.

This clonotype appeared a few times. The chain recombines TRBV2 with TRBJ2-7, with 8 bases matching TRBD2. After removal of 6 bases from V and 3 bases from J, the junction contained 7 bases not matched to a gene. Looked up from germline, CDR1 is SNHLY and CDR2 is FYNNEI. The CDR3 has 14 residues. In DNA, the CDR3 is TGTGCCAGCAGGCAATCGGGACTAGTCTACGAGCAGTACTTC. It codes for CASRQSGLVYEQYF.

This clonotype was seen ten or more times. The genes are TRBV10-3 and TRBJ2-5; no clear D gene. This CDR3 comprises 12 residues. The V and J ends lost 3 bases and 5 bases respectively, with 7 bases between them. CDR1 and CDR2 from the germline V gene are ENHRY and SYGVKD. DNA for the CDR3: TGTGCCATCAGTGACCGGGCGGAGACCCAGTACTTC. Protein product: CAISDRAETQYF.

This clonotype occurred many times. This chain uses TRBV21-1 with TRBJ2-3; no DNA check was done on the table's D call, TRBD1. TRBV21-1 is reported as a pseudogene. This CDR3 region has 16 residues. CDR3 sequence (DNA): TGTGCCAGCAGCAAAGTGCTAGCGGGACACACAGATACGCAGTATTTT. Translating gives CASSKVLAGHTDTQYF.

This clonotype appeared many times. The chain joins TRBV3-1 to TRBJ1-6, with D uncertain. The CDR3 is 13 amino acids. Germline assignment: CDR1 LGHDT and CDR2 YNNKEL (reference sequence). V was cut by 1 base and J by 10 bases, with 8 bases left in between. The CDR3 sequence: CASSQGQESPLHF. As DNA, the CDR3 is TGTGCCAGCAGCCAAGGACAAGAATCACCCCTCCACTTT.

This clonotype has a handful of counts. This chain joins TRBV7-2 and TRBJ2-3; unclear D gene. Deletions cut 1 base from V and 4 bases from J, with 15 bases between. Looked up from germline, CDR1 is SGHTA and CDR2 is FQGNSA. The length of the CDR3 is 16 residues. This CDR3 is CASSLGGGSLSDTQYF. CDR3 bases: TGTGCCAGCAGCTTAGGAGGTGGTAGCCTTTCAGATACGCAGTATTTT. The whole variable domain, filled in from reference TRBV7-2 and TRBJ2-3, reads GAGVSQSPSNKVTEKGKDVELRCDPISGHTALYWYRQSLGQGLEFLIYFQGNSAPDKSGLPSDRFSAERTGGSVSTLTIQRTQQEDSAVYLCASSLGGGSLSDTQYFGPGTRLTVL.

The J gene is TRBJ2-7, the V gene TRBV20-1; the D is unclear. The germline V gene encodes CDR1 DFQATT and CDR2 SNEGSKA (reference sequence). Trimming took off 0 bases at V and 3 bases at J, with 12 bases between the two ends. The CDR3 extends over 14 amino acids. This CDR3 reads CSARDISRRYEQYF. The CDR3 DNA reads TGCAGTGCTAGAGATATATCTCGGCGCTACGAGCAGTACTTC.

For this clonotype: At one end the junction does not follow the germline gene, possibly because of a read error. The chain recombines TRBV6-6 with TRBJ2-7, with no clear D. From germline, CDR1 is MNHNY and CDR2 SVGAGI (reference sequence). The CDR3 is 12 amino acids. The CDR3 DNA is TGTGCCTGCAGTTCCAGAGGATACGAGCAGTACTTC. It encodes CACSSRGYEQYF.

This clonotype has at least ten counts. V and J are TRBV7-6 and TRBJ2-7; 8 bases align to TRBD1. The CDR3 totals 16 residues. Trimming at V came to 2 bases and at J to 1 base, leaving 7 bases not matched to a gene. Germline V lookup: CDR1 SGHVS, CDR2 FNYEAQ. The DNA of the CDR3 is TGTGCCAGCAGCTTACAACCGGGACAGGTTTCCTACGAGCAGTACTTC. Its protein is CASSLQPGQVSYEQYF.

This clonotype was counted at least ten times. A junction end diverges from the germline sequence, so it may reflect a read error. This rearrangement joins TRBV5-1 to TRBJ2-1; D may correspond to TRBD1 or TRBD2 (5 bases each). Per germline, CDR1 SGHRS and CDR2 YFSETQ. This CDR3 is 16 amino acids long. CDR3 sequence reads: CASSLPFTGDYNEQFF. CDR3 bases: TGCGCCAGCAGTCTGCCCTTCACAGGAGACTACAATGAGCAGTTTTTC.

This clonotype was observed many times. The chain recombines TRBV27 with TRBJ1-1; 7 bases match TRBD1. Germline V gene lookup returns CDR1 MNHEY and CDR2 SMNVEV (reference sequence). The CDR3 runs to 13 residues. Trimming removed 3 bases from V and 6 bases from J; junction bases left unmatched: 4. The CDR3: CASSFPGGAEAFF. DNA of the CDR3: TGTGCCAGCAGTTTCCCAGGGGGTGCTGAAGCTTTCTTT.

This clonotype was recorded at least ten times. Here the CDR3 DNA reads TGTGCCAGCAGGGCTCAGGGCGGGGGGTTTCGTGAGCAGTTCTTC. Translating gives CASRAQGGGFREQFF. The chain joins TRBV12-3 or TRBV12-4 to TRBJ2-1, with 8 bases lining up with TRBD2. The CDR3 is 15 residues long. Germline trimming cut 6 bases from V and 9 bases from J; bases unmatched to any gene: 13.

The gene calls are TRBV27 and TRBJ1-4; no clear D. The CDR3 loop spans 14 amino acids. CDR1 is MNHEY, CDR2 SMNVEV, per germline (reference sequence). V dropped 3 bases and J dropped 8 bases, with 13 bases sitting between them. CDR3 loop: CASSFWGAQEKLFF. The CDR3 DNA reads as TGTGCCAGCAGTTTTTGGGGTGCGCAAGAAAAACTGTTTTTT.

The V call is TRBV10-1, the J call TRBJ2-1; 10 bases align to TRBD2. The CDR3 contains 14 residues. Germline loops: CDR1 WNHNN, CDR2 SYGVQD (reference sequence). Trimming removed 5 bases from V and 8 bases from J; junction bases left unmatched: 6. As DNA, the CDR3 is TGCGCCAGCAGTTCTAGCGGGAGCCTCTATGAGCAGTTCTTC. Protein sequence: CASSSSGSLYEQFF.

This clonotype showed up many times. The CDR3 here is CAISGAGRNTEAFF. The CDR3 DNA sequence: TGTGCCATCAGTGGGGCAGGGCGGAACACTGAAGCTTTCTTT. The chain recombines TRBV10-3 with TRBJ1-1; possibly TRBD1 for D (5 bases). This CDR3 has 14 residues. Looked up from germline, CDR1 is ENHRY and CDR2 is SYGVKD. The germline V and J ends were trimmed by 4 bases and 1 base, with 10 bases remaining between them.

This clonotype is termed large. The V and J genes are TRBV6-1 and TRBJ2-3; perhaps TRBD2 as D (6 bases). Trimming took 6 bases from V and 4 from J, leaving 14 bases between them. Germline loops: CDR1 MNHNS, CDR2 SASEGT. There are 14 residues in the CDR3. CDR3 loop: CASREGSGPDTQYF. As DNA, the CDR3 is TGTGCCAGCAGGGAGGGGTCCGGGCCAGATACGCAGTATTTT.

This clonotype showed up many times. The junction does not match germline at one end; this may be a read error. The J gene is TRBJ1-6, the V gene TRBV10-3; no reliable D call. Germline loops: CDR1 ENHRY, CDR2 SYGVKD. There are 15 residues in the CDR3. For the CDR3, the DNA is TGTGCCATCAGTGTGGGAGGAGCCGTTAATACACCCCTCCACTTT. This translates into CAISVGGAVNTPLHF.

This clonotype was counted a few times. The chain couples TRBV21-1 to TRBJ2-7. TRBV21-1 is a pseudogene segment. CDR3 length: 11 residues. DNA for the CDR3: TGTGCCAGCAGCGTCAAGCGCGAGCAGTACTTC. It yields the protein CASSVKREQYF.

Only a few counts were recorded for this clonotype. V and J are TRBV6-6 and TRBJ1-1; 10 positions match TRBD1. With 2 bases clipped from V and 7 bases from J, the junction kept 4 bases outside the gene matches. CDR1 is MNHNY, CDR2 SVGAGI, per germline (reference sequence). The CDR3 length is 14 residues. This chain's CDR3 is CASSYRQGALEAFF. The CDR3 nucleotides are TGTGCCAGCAGTTACCGACAGGGGGCCCTTGAAGCTTTCTTT.

This clonotype appeared many times. The rearrangement links TRBV28 to TRBJ2-1; no clear D gene. The V end lost 3 bases, the J end lost 7 bases, and 10 bases lay between the germline ends. Germline V gene lookup returns CDR1 MDHEN and CDR2 SYDVKM. The length of the CDR3 is 13 residues. This CDR3 reads CASSFPALNEQFF. CDR3 DNA: TGTGCCAGCAGTTTCCCTGCCCTAAATGAGCAGTTCTTC.

This clonotype came up many times. Here the CDR3 DNA reads TGCGCCAGCAGCTTGGCCGGGACTAGAGGCACAGATACGCAGTATTTT. Residues: CASSLAGTRGTDTQYF. The rearrangement joins TRBV5-1 to TRBJ2-3; 8 nucleotides agree with TRBD2. After removal of 0 bases from V and 1 base from J, the junction contained 4 bases not matched to a gene. Germline lookup yields CDR1 SGHRS and CDR2 YFSETQ. The CDR3 length is 16 residues.

The chain is built from TRBV15 and TRBJ2-4; TRBD1 matches at 9 bases. CDR1 is LNHNV and CDR2 is YYDKDF in the germline V gene (reference sequence). Trimming took 1 base from V and 5 from J; bases not matched to a gene: 6. This CDR3 region has 16 residues. The CDR3 DNA sequence: TGTGCCACCAGCAGAGCGAAGGGACAGGGTCAAAACATTCAGTACTTC. Protein sequence: CATSRAKGQGQNIQYF.